Following are 22 T cell receptor beta chains from one sample sequenced in a study of identical twins. TCRdb re-called the 5' RACE reads through MiXCR, storing one row per CDR3 protein. The sample records about 340,000 distinct CDR3 sequences, around 12% being singletons. The data also belong to a second study, concerning yellow fever vaccine responses in identical twins.

The material sequenced was CD8+ T cells sorted from blood. Receptor source: a woman under 30 in good health.

The sample holds one count of this clonotype. This rearrangement joins TRBV5-4 to TRBJ2-7; TRBD2 matches 12 bases. This CDR3 is 17 amino acids long. Per the germline V gene, CDR1 is SGHNT and CDR2 is YYREEE (reference sequence). Unmatched junction bases numbered 12, after V lost 4 bases and J lost 4 bases. The CDR3 sequence is CASSPDGLAGSLYEQYF. CDR3 DNA sequence: TGTGCCAGCAGCCCGGATGGACTAGCGGGGAGTTTATACGAGCAGTACTTC.

This clonotype was counted once. The J gene is TRBJ2-6, the V gene TRBV2; no clear D gene. Germline V CDR1 and CDR2: SNHLY, FYNNEI. V dropped 9 bases and J dropped 4 bases, with 10 bases sitting between them. This CDR3 is 13 amino acids long. The CDR3 DNA sequence: TGTGCCAGTTATGACGGGGGGGCCAACGTCCTGACTTTC. Protein: CASYDGGANVLTF.

The table lists this clonotype with many counts. V gene TRBV4-1 combines with J gene TRBJ2-7, with D possibly matching TRBD2 (5 bases). V was pared by 4 bases and J by 0 bases, with 13 bases between. In germline, CDR1 is MGHRA, CDR2 YSYEKL. There are 15 residues in the CDR3. The DNA of the CDR3 is TGCGCCAGCAGCCCGGGGATGCGGAGCTCCTACGAGCAGTACGTC. This sequence encodes CASSPGMRSSYEQYV.

This clonotype was picked up a small number of times. The rearrangement uses TRBV2 and TRBJ2-3; tentatively, D is TRBD2 (7 bases). This CDR3 contains 16 residues. Between the trimmed V and J ends, which lost 4 bases and 2 bases, there was a span of 16 bases. Germline V gives CDR1 SNHLY, CDR2 FYNNEI. CDR3 nucleotide sequence: TGTGCCAGCAGTGTCAATCGGGGGGCTGACACAGATACGCAGTATTTT. Its protein product is CASSVNRGADTDTQYF. Looking up the rest from reference TRBV2 and TRBJ2-3 gives the full variable domain: EPEVTQTPSHQVTQMGQEVILRCVPISNHLYFYWYRQILGQKVEFLVSFYNNEISEKSEIFDDQFSVERPDGSNFTLKIRSTKLEDSAMYFCASSVNRGADTDTQYFGPGTRLTVL.

In its sample, this clonotype was seen a few times. This sequence joins TRBV9 and TRBJ2-7; TRBD2 matches 10 bases. The CDR3 runs 14 residues. J lost 5 bases, V lost 4 bases, and 6 bases had no gene match. CDR1 SGDLS and CDR2 YYNGEE come from the germline V gene. In nucleotides, the CDR3 is TGTGCCAGCAGCCCAGGACTAGCGGTCCACGAGCAGTACTTC. Its translation is CASSPGLAVHEQYF.

Only a few counts were recorded for this clonotype. The V gene is TRBV27, the J gene TRBJ1-4; maybe TRBD1 (6 bases). This CDR3 comprises 17 residues. Germline V gene lookup returns CDR1 MNHEY and CDR2 SMNVEV (reference sequence). The V end lost 0 bases, the J end lost 0 bases, and 11 bases lay between the germline ends. CDR3 in amino acids: CASSLSGTLATNEKLFF. As DNA, the CDR3 is TGTGCCAGCAGTTTATCAGGGACACTTGCAACTAATGAAAAACTGTTTTTT. Filled out from reference TRBV27 and TRBJ1-4, the complete variable domain reads EAQVTQNPRYLITVTGKKLTVTCSQNMNHEYMSWYRQDPGLGLRQIYYSMNVEVTDKGDVPEGYKVSRKEKRNFPLILESPSPNQTSLYFCASSLSGTLATNEKLFFGSGTQLSVL.

The chain uses TRBV28 and TRBJ2-7; D unclear. V dropped 4 bases and J dropped 2 bases, with 15 bases sitting between them. CDR3 length: 15 amino acids. In germline, CDR1 is MDHEN, CDR2 SYDVKM. The CDR3 DNA sequence: TGTGCCAGCAGTTCACCCCCAGTCTACCCCTACGAGCAGTACTTC. Translation: CASSSPPVYPYEQYF.

This chain connects TRBV11-3 to TRBJ2-7; 10 nucleotides match TRBD1. Losses at the gene ends were 6 bases for V and 3 bases for J; bases not matched to a gene: 11. There are 16 residues in the CDR3. Germline CDR1 SGHNT, CDR2 YENEEA. The CDR3 coding sequence is TGTGCCAGCAGACACGGTAGGACAGGGGGATTCTACGAGCAGTACTTC. This codes for CASRHGRTGGFYEQYF.

V usage is TRBV6-5 and J usage is TRBJ2-3; possibly TRBD2 for D (7 bases). The germline V gene encodes CDR1 MNHEY and CDR2 SVGAGI. The V end was cut by 0 bases, the J end by 4 bases, with 14 bases between. The CDR3 length is 16 residues. The CDR3 is CASSYSGGGRSDTQYF. The DNA of the CDR3 is TGTGCCAGCAGTTACTCGGGAGGGGGGAGATCAGATACGCAGTATTTT.

This clonotype was found a few times. This chain connects TRBV15 to TRBJ1-2; D is undetermined. The germline V gene has CDR1 LNHNV and CDR2 YYDKDF (reference sequence). The CDR3 is 13 residues long. The ends were cut back, 2 bases at V and 5 bases at J, with 9 bases in the middle. The CDR3 protein is CATSRRTAYGYTF. Written as DNA, the CDR3 is TGTGCCACCAGCAGAAGGACGGCTTATGGCTACACCTTC. Combining the CDR3 with reference TRBV15 and TRBJ1-2 gives the whole variable domain DAMVIQNPRYQVTQFGKPVTLSCSQTLNHNVMYWYQQKSSQAPKLLFHYYDKDFNNEADTPDNFQSRRPNTSFCFLDIRSPGLGDTAMYLCATSRRTAYGYTFGSGTRLTVV.

This clonotype was seen at least ten times. This chain joins TRBV7-9 and TRBJ1-2, with TRBD1 as a possible D gene (6 bases). Trimming stripped 5 bases from V and 8 bases from J, with 18 bases between. The germline V gene has CDR1 SEHNR and CDR2 FQNEAQ (reference sequence). This CDR3 comprises 14 residues. The CDR3 DNA reads TGTGCCAGCAGCCAGGTGGGGGGACATCTCGGCTACACCTTC. This gives the protein CASSQVGGHLGYTF.

There are many counts of this clonotype. The chain joins TRBV28 to TRBJ1-1; D uncertain. Looked up from germline, CDR1 is MDHEN and CDR2 is SYDVKM. Trimming cost V 3 bases and J 6 bases, with 11 bases left between them. The CDR3 is 13 residues long. Here the CDR3 reads CASSFDISAEAFF. Written as DNA, the CDR3 is TGTGCCAGCAGTTTTGATATTTCAGCTGAAGCTTTCTTT.

In this sample, this clonotype turned up many times. This chain uses TRBV24-1 with TRBJ2-5; D is possibly TRBD1 (6 bases). Germline CDR1 and CDR2: KGHDR and SFDVKD. The CDR3 sequence is 14 residues long. V was trimmed by 4 bases and J by 2 bases, leaving 10 bases between them. CDR3 sequence: CATSERDKQETQYF. CDR3 bases: TGTGCCACCAGTGAACGGGACAAGCAAGAGACCCAGTACTTC.

A few counts support this clonotype. The V call is TRBV28, the J call TRBJ2-1; 11 bases match TRBD2. Germline trimming cut 6 bases from V and 7 bases from J; bases unmatched to any gene: 11. CDR3 length: 16 amino acids. The germline V gene has CDR1 MDHEN and CDR2 SYDVKM. In nucleotides, the CDR3 is TGTGCCAGCAGCTCCCCCGTCGGGACTAGCGGAAATGAGCAGTTCTTC. Encoded protein: CASSSPVGTSGNEQFF.

Ten or more counts support this clonotype. The J gene is TRBJ2-1, the V gene TRBV29-1, with D possibly TRBD2 on 5 matching bases. V shed 6 bases and J shed 0 bases, with 15 bases lying between them. This CDR3 has 15 amino acids. Germline assignment: CDR1 SQVTM and CDR2 ANQGSEA. CDR3: CSVRGKQTSYNEQFF. The CDR3 region has the DNA TGCAGCGTCCGAGGGAAACAGACCTCCTACAATGAGCAGTTCTTC.

The genes are TRBV7-6 and TRBJ1-5, with D maybe TRBD1 (5 bases). Trimming stripped 1 base from V and 2 bases from J, with 9 bases between. There are 15 residues in the CDR3. Per germline, CDR1 SGHVS and CDR2 FNYEAQ. CDR3 sequence reads: CASSLGDGGNQPQHF. The CDR3 DNA follows: TGTGCCAGCAGCTTAGGGGACGGGGGCAATCAGCCCCAGCATTTT.

Only a few counts were recorded for this clonotype. The chain uses TRBV7-9 and TRBJ2-7; D gene ambiguous. Germline V gene lookup returns CDR1 SEHNR and CDR2 FQNEAQ (reference sequence). This CDR3 is built from 13 residues. Trimming pared 4 bases from V and 2 bases from J, leaving 9 bases between. The CDR3 here is CASSSTGTYEQYV. The CDR3 DNA reads TGTGCCAGCAGCTCGACCGGAACCTACGAGCAGTACGTC.

The chain employs TRBV7-9 and TRBJ2-1; no clear D. V shed 5 bases and J shed 12 bases, with 11 bases lying between them. The CDR3 is 11 amino acids. Germline V gene sequence: CDR1 SEHNR, CDR2 FQNEAQ (reference sequence). In nucleotides, the CDR3 is TGTGCCAGCAGCCTCCCCGATGTGCAGTTCTTC. It is translated as CASSLPDVQFF.

This clonotype was seen ten or more times. This chain uses TRBV5-1 with TRBJ2-1, with a possible D match to TRBD2 (5 bases). The CDR3 consists of 16 residues. V lost 0 bases, J lost 9 bases, and 19 bases lay in between. From germline, CDR1 is SGHRS and CDR2 YFSETQ. The CDR3 bases are TGCGCCAGCAGCTTGGCCAGTTGGGTCGGGGTGATTGAGCAGTTCTTC. Encoded protein: CASSLASWVGVIEQFF.

This clonotype was recorded a few times. This chain uses TRBV4-1 with TRBJ2-7; possibly TRBD1 for D (6 bases). Trimming stripped 0 bases from V and 2 bases from J, with 14 bases between. CDR1 is MGHRA and CDR2 is YSYEKL in the germline V gene. CDR3 size: 16 residues. CDR3 nucleotide sequence: TGCGCCAGCAGCCAAGATGACAGGACAGCAACCTACGAGCAGTACTTC. Translating gives CASSQDDRTATYEQYF.

This clonotype was detected many times. This CDR3 is CASSQESGLSTDTQYF. The CDR3 bases are TGCGCCAGCAGCCAAGAATCGGGACTCAGCACAGATACGCAGTATTTT. This chain uses TRBV4-1 with TRBJ2-3; maybe TRBD2 (6 bases). V lost 0 bases, J lost 0 bases, and 10 bases lay in between. There are 16 residues in the CDR3. Germline V gene lookup returns CDR1 MGHRA and CDR2 YSYEKL.

The V and J genes are TRBV20-1 and TRBJ2-1; tentatively, D is TRBD1 (5 bases). The CDR3 has 16 amino acids. V was pared by 0 bases and J by 7 bases, with 19 bases between. Germline V gene lookup returns CDR1 DFQATT and CDR2 SNEGSKA (reference sequence). The CDR3 bases are TGCAGTGCTAGAGATCAGGGTAGCCCATGGGGAAATGAGCAGTTCTTC. Protein sequence: CSARDQGSPWGNEQFF.